The T cell receptor (beta chain) described here comes from a study of blood T cell repertoires in COVID-19. The CDR3 runs to 12 residues. CDR1 is SQVTM and CDR2 is ANQGSEA in the germline V gene. Trimming shortened V by 5 bases and J by 3 bases, and 11 bases separated the two germline ends. Produced via immunoSEQ multiplex PCR; TCRdb's table is partial and in-frame only. The repertoire holds 210,000 or so clones, with about 85% as singletons. The receptor's source is a woman between 18 and 29 years old who had recovered from COVID-19. Sequencing used peripheral blood. V is TRBV29-1 and J is TRBJ2-7; D is perhaps TRBD2 (5 bases). CDR3 nucleotide sequence: TGCAGCGTTAGGAGGAGCCACTACGAGCAGTACTTC. It yields the protein CSVRRSHYEQYF.